A selection of T cell receptor beta chains follows, all from one sample in a study of blood T cell repertoires in COVID-19. Sequencing used immunoSEQ multiplex PCR; TCRdb keeps in-frame clones, though not all of them. In the table there are approximately 350,000 clones, roughly nine tenths of which are singletons. The sample was PBMCs or T cells enriched from blood (not recorded which). The source of these receptors is a man aged 18 to 29 who had recovered from COVID-19. CDR3s include the opening cysteine and the closing phenylalanine or tryptophan. Fields, in order: clone size, J gene, D gene, V gene, CDR3 protein, CDR3 DNA. A D gene is named only where the DNA matches it firmly. Clone size, where shown, is once, few, many, or a class for clones that have expanded.

clone_size: once; j_call: TRBJ1-1; d_call: TRBD1; v_call: TRBV11-3; cdr3_aa: CASSQQGERSAFF; cdr3_nt: TGTGCCAGCAGCCAACAGGGGGAAAGGAGTGCTTTCTTT
clone_size: NA; j_call: TRBJ2-1; d_call: TRBD1; v_call: TRBV7-8; cdr3_aa: CASSLRDRENEQFF; cdr3_nt: TGTGCCAGCAGCCTCCGGGACAGGGAAAATGAGCAGTTCTTC
clone_size: NA; j_call: TRBJ1-2; d_call: NA; v_call: TRBV10-3; cdr3_aa: CAISGRLLHYGYTF; cdr3_nt: TGTGCCATCAGTGGCAGGCTTCTACACTATGGCTACACCTTC
clone_size: NA; j_call: TRBJ2-2; d_call: TRBD2; v_call: TRBV15; cdr3_aa: CATSRAWTSGRMGTGELFF; cdr3_nt: TGTGCCACCAGCAGAGCCTGGACTAGCGGGAGAATGGGCACCGGGGAGCTGTTTTTT
clone_size: NA; j_call: TRBJ2-3; d_call: TRBD2; v_call: TRBV4-1; cdr3_aa: CASSLRDFSGGLTDTQYF; cdr3_nt: TGCGCCAGCAGCCTACGAGATTTTAGCGGGGGTCTCACAGATACGCAGTATTTT
clone_size: NA; j_call: TRBJ2-7; d_call: TRBD1; v_call: TRBV27; cdr3_aa: CASSLADRGTYEQYF; cdr3_nt: TGTGCCAGCAGTTTAGCCGACAGGGGCACCTACGAGCAGTACTTC
clone_size: few; j_call: TRBJ2-7; d_call: TRBD1; v_call: TRBV28; cdr3_aa: CASRGTGDEQYF; cdr3_nt: TGTGCCAGCAGAGGGACAGGGGACGAGCAGTACTTC
clone_size: few; j_call: TRBJ1-4; d_call: NA; v_call: TRBV2; cdr3_aa: CASTQTRTVNEKLFF; cdr3_nt: TGTGCCAGCACCCAAACACGGACAGTTAATGAAAAACTGTTTTTT
clone_size: NA; j_call: TRBJ2-1; d_call: NA; v_call: TRBV9; cdr3_aa: CASSARQEPYNEQFF; cdr3_nt: TGTGCCAGCAGCGCCCGACAGGAACCCTACAATGAGCAGTTCTTC
clone_size: NA; j_call: TRBJ1-1; d_call: NA; v_call: TRBV7-8; cdr3_aa: CASSLVRNTEAFF; cdr3_nt: TGTGCCAGCAGCTTAGTGCGGAACACTGAAGCTTTCTTT
clone_size: NA; j_call: TRBJ2-1; d_call: NA; v_call: TRBV4-3; cdr3_aa: CASSQWQGKDEQFF; cdr3_nt: TGCGCCAGCAGCCAATGGCAGGGGAAGGATGAGCAGTTCTTC
clone_size: NA; j_call: TRBJ1-1; d_call: NA; v_call: TRBV12-3/TRBV12-4; cdr3_aa: CASSLTLNTEAFF; cdr3_nt: TGTGCCAGCAGTTTAACTTTGAACACTGAAGCTTTCTTT
clone_size: few; j_call: TRBJ1-1; d_call: NA; v_call: TRBV5-1; cdr3_aa: CASSALTDNTEAFF; cdr3_nt: TGCGCCAGCAGCGCCCTAACAGACAACACTGAAGCTTTCTTT
clone_size: NA; j_call: TRBJ1-2; d_call: NA; v_call: TRBV29-1; cdr3_aa: CSATGQTPNGYTF; cdr3_nt: TGCAGCGCAACCGGACAAACACCTAATGGCTACACCTTC
clone_size: NA; j_call: TRBJ1-1; d_call: TRBD1; v_call: TRBV6-5; cdr3_aa: CASSYSLGTGSAFF; cdr3_nt: TGTGCCAGCAGTTACTCGCTTGGGACAGGGTCCGCTTTCTTT
clone_size: NA; j_call: TRBJ2-3; d_call: NA; v_call: TRBV7-2; cdr3_aa: CASSLSGATDTQYF; cdr3_nt: TGTGCCAGCAGCTTGAGTGGGGCCACAGATACGCAGTATTTT
clone_size: NA; j_call: TRBJ2-7; d_call: NA; v_call: TRBV19; cdr3_aa: CASSTGPSGEQYF; cdr3_nt: TGTGCCAGTAGTACCGGACCTTCGGGGGAGCAGTACTTC
clone_size: NA; j_call: TRBJ2-2; d_call: TRBD1; v_call: TRBV19; cdr3_aa: CASSRGQRNTGELFF; cdr3_nt: TGTGCCAGTAGTAGGGGACAGCGAAACACCGGGGAGCTGTTTTTT
clone_size: NA; j_call: TRBJ2-5; d_call: TRBD2; v_call: TRBV11-3; cdr3_aa: CASSLGLAGQETQYF; cdr3_nt: TGTGCCAGCAGCCTCGGACTAGCGGGCCAAGAGACCCAGTACTTC
clone_size: NA; j_call: TRBJ1-2; d_call: TRBD1; v_call: TRBV7-9; cdr3_aa: CASSLGQTNYGYTF; cdr3_nt: TGTGCCAGCAGCTTGGGACAGACAAACTATGGCTACACCTTC
clone_size: NA; j_call: TRBJ2-7; d_call: NA; v_call: TRBV21-1; cdr3_aa: CASRDYRKSSYEQYF; cdr3_nt: TGTGCCAGCAGAGATTACAGGAAAAGCTCCTACGAGCAGTACTTC
clone_size: NA; j_call: TRBJ1-4; d_call: NA; v_call: TRBV7-2; cdr3_aa: CASSLERTRPDEKLFF; cdr3_nt: TGTGCCAGCAGCTTAGAACGGACAAGACCCGATGAAAAACTGTTTTTT
clone_size: once; j_call: TRBJ1-1; d_call: NA; v_call: TRBV6-5; cdr3_aa: CASRIGGKAFF; cdr3_nt: TGTGCCAGCAGGATAGGGGGTAAAGCTTTCTTT
clone_size: once; j_call: TRBJ2-2; d_call: NA; v_call: TRBV20-1; cdr3_aa: CSASRLDTGELFF; cdr3_nt: TGCAGTGCTAGTAGACTGGACACCGGGGAGCTGTTTTTT
clone_size: NA; j_call: TRBJ2-1; d_call: NA; v_call: TRBV7-8; cdr3_aa: CASSLTGRTLLNEQFF; cdr3_nt: TGTGCCAGCAGCTTAACAGGACGGACCCTTCTCAATGAGCAGTTCTTC
clone_size: NA; j_call: TRBJ2-1; d_call: NA; v_call: TRBV4-2; cdr3_aa: CASALEVSNEQFF; cdr3_nt: TGTGCCAGCGCACTAGAAGTGAGTAATGAGCAGTTCTTC
clone_size: NA; j_call: TRBJ1-2; d_call: TRBD1; v_call: TRBV5-1; cdr3_aa: CASSLLGTGDGYTF; cdr3_nt: TGCGCCAGCAGCCTACTCGGGACAGGGGATGGCTACACCTTC
clone_size: NA; j_call: TRBJ2-1; d_call: NA; v_call: TRBV5-8; cdr3_aa: CASSAMGASYNEQFF; cdr3_nt: TGTGCCAGCAGCGCCATGGGGGCCTCCTACAATGAGCAGTTCTTC
clone_size: NA; j_call: TRBJ2-7; d_call: TRBD2; v_call: TRBV10-3; cdr3_aa: CAISESGSGRSGEQYF; cdr3_nt: TGTGCCATCAGTGAGTCGGGTAGCGGGAGGTCTGGCGAGCAGTACTTC
clone_size: NA; j_call: TRBJ2-1; d_call: NA; v_call: TRBV28; cdr3_aa: CASSLLGGAGNEQFF; cdr3_nt: TGTGCCAGCAGTTTATTAGGAGGGGCCGGCAATGAGCAGTTCTTC
clone_size: NA; j_call: TRBJ1-1; d_call: NA; v_call: TRBV28; cdr3_aa: CASSSLGQENTEAFF; cdr3_nt: TGTGCCAGCAGTTCCTTAGGACAAGAAAACACTGAAGCTTTCTTT